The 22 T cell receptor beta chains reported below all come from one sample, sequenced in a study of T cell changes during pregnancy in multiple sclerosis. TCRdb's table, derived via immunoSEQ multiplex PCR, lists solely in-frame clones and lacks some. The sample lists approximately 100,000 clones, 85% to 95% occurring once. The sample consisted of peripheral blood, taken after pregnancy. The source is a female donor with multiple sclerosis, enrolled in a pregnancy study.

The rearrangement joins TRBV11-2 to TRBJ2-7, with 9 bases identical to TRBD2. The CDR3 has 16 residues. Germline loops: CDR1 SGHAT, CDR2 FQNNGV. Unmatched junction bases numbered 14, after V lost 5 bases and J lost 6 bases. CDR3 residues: CASSLRTSDPKGEQYF. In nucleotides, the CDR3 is TGTGCCAGCAGCCTAAGGACTAGCGACCCAAAGGGCGAGCAGTACTTC.

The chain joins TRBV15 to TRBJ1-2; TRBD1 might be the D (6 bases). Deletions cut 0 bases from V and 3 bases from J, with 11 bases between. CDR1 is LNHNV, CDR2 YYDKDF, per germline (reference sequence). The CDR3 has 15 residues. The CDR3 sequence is CATSRDPGHDYGYTF. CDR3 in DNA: TGTGCCACCAGCAGAGATCCGGGACATGACTATGGCTACACCTTC.

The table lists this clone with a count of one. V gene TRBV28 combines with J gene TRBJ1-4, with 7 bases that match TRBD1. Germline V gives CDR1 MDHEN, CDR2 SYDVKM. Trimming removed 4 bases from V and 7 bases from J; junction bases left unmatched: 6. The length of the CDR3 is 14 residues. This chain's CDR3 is CASSSQGHSEKLFF. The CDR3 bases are TGTGCCAGCAGTTCACAGGGGCATAGTGAAAAACTGTTTTTT.

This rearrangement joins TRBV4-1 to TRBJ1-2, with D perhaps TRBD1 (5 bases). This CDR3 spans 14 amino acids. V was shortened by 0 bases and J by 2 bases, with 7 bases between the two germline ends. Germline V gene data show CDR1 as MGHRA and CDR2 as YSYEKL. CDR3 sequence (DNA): TGCGCCAGCAGCCAAGACCGGGGGAACTATGGCTACACCTTC. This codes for CASSQDRGNYGYTF.

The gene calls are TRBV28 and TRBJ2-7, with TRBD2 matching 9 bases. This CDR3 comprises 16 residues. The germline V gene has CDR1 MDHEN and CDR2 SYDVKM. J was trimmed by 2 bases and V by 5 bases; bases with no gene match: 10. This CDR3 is CASSNPRASGAYEQYF. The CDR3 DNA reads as TGTGCCAGCAGTAATCCGCGGGCTAGCGGGGCCTACGAGCAGTACTTC.

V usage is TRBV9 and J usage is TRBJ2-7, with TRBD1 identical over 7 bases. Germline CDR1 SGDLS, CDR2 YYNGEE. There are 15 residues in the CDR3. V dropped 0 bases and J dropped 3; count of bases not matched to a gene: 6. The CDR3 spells CASSVAQGISYEQYF. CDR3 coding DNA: TGTGCCAGCAGCGTAGCACAGGGGATTAGCTACGAGCAGTACTTC. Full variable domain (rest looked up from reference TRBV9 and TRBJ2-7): DSGVTQTPKHLITATGQRVTLRCSPRSGDLSVYWYQQSLDQGLQFLIQYYNGEERAKGNILERFSAQQFPDLHSELNLSSLELGDSALYFCASSVAQGISYEQYFGPGTRLTVT.

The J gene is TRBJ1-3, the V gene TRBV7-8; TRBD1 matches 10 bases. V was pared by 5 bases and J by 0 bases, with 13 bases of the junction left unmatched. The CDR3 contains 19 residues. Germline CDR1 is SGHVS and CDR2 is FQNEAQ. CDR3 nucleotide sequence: TGTGCCAGCAGCCCCCGGGACAGGGGCATTCCCGCCTCTGGAAACACCATATATTTT. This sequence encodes CASSPRDRGIPASGNTIYF.

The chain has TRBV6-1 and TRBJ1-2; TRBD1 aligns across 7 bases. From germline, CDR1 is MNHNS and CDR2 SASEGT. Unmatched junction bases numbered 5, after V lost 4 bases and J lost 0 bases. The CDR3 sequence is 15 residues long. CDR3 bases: TGTGCCAGCAGTGGGACAGGCGTTTCTAACTATGGCTACACCTTC. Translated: CASSGTGVSNYGYTF.

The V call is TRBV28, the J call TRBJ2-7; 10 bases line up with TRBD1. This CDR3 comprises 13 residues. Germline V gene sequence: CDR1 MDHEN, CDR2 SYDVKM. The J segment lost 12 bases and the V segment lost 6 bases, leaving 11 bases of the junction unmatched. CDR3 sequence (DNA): TGTGCCAGCAGCTATGGGACAGGGGCCCTATTGTACTTC. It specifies CASSYGTGALLYF.

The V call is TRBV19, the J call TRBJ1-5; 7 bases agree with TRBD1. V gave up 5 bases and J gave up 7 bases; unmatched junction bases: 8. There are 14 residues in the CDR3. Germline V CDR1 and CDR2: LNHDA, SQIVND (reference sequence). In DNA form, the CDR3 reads TGTGCCAGTAGTGACAGGGTTGGGAGCCAGCCCCAGCATTTT. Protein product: CASSDRVGSQPQHF.

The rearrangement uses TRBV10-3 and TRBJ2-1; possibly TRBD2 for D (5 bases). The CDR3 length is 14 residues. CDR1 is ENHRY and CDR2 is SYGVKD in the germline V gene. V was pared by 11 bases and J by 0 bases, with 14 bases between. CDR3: CAPHPGSSYNEQFF. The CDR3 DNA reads TGTGCCCCCCACCCGGGGAGCTCCTACAATGAGCAGTTCTTC.

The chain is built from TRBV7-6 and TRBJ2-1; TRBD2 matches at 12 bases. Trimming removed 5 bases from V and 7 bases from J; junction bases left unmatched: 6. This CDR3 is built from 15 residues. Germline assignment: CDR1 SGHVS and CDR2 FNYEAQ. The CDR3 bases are TGTGCCAGCAGCCCTAGCGGGAGGGCCTTTAATGAGCAGTTCTTC. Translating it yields CASSPSGRAFNEQFF.

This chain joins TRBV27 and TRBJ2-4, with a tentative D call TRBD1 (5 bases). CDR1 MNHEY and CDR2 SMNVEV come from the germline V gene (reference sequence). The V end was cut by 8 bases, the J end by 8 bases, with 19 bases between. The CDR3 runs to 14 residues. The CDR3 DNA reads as TGTGCCAGCTCAGGGTTATTGCGGCTCGACATTCAGTACTTC. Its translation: CASSGLLRLDIQYF.

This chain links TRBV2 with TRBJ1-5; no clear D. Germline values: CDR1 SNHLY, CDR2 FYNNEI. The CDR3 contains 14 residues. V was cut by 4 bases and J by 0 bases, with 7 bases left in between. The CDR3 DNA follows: TGTGCCAGCAGTGCCGAGAATAGCAATCAGCCCCAGCATTTT. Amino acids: CASSAENSNQPQHF.

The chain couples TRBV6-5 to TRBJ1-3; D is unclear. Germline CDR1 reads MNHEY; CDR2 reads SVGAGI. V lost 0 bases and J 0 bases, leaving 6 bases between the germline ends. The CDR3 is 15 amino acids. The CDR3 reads CASSYSLYSGNTIYF. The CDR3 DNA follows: TGTGCCAGCAGTTACTCGTTATACTCTGGAAACACCATATATTTT.

CDR3 loop: CASSVDTSGANVLTF. DNA of the CDR3: TGTGCCAGCAGCGTAGACACCTCTGGGGCCAACGTCCTGACTTTC. This chain uses TRBV9 with TRBJ2-6; D not certain. Germline CDR1 is SGDLS and CDR2 is YYNGEE. This CDR3 comprises 15 residues. With 0 bases removed from V and 0 bases from J, the gap between germline ends came to 4 bases.

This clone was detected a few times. Here the CDR3 DNA reads TGTGCCAGCAAGCGGGACAGGAGAAATCAGCCCCAGCATTTT. Translation gives CASKRDRRNQPQHF. The V and J genes are TRBV2 and TRBJ1-5; 8 bases agree with TRBD1. Germline CDR1 is SNHLY and CDR2 is FYNNEI. The CDR3 consists of 14 residues. The V and J ends lost 7 bases and 4 bases, in that order; junction bases with no gene match: 6.

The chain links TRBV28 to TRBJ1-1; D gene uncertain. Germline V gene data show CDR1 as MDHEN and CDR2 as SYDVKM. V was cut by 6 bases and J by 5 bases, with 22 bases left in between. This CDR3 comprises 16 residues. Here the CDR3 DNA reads TGTGCCAGCAGCCCCGTTTTATCCTCCCTGTCTACTGAAGCTTTCTTT. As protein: CASSPVLSSLSTEAFF.

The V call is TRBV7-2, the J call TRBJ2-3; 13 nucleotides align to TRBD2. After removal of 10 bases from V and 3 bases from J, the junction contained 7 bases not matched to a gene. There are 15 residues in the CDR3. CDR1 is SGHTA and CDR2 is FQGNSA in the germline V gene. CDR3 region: CAISGLAGSTDTQYF. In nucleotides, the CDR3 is TGTGCCATTTCGGGACTAGCGGGATCGACAGATACGCAGTATTTT.

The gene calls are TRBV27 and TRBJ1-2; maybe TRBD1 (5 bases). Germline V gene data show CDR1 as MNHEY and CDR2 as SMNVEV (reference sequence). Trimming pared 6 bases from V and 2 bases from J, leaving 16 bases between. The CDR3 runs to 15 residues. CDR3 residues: CASRPQGVQNYGYTF. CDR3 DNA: TGTGCCAGCAGGCCCCAGGGTGTTCAGAACTATGGCTACACCTTC.

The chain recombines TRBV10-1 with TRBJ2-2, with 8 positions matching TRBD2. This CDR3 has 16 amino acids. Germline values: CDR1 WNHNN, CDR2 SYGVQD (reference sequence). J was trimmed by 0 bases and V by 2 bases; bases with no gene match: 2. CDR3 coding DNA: TGCGCCAGCAGTGAGAATAGCGGGGCGAACACCGGGGAGCTGTTTTTT. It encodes CASSENSGANTGELFF.

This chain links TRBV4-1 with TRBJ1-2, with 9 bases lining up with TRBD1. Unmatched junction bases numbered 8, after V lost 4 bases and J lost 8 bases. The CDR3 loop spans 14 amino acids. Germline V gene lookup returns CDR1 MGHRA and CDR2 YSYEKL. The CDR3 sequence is CASSPTGGGLGYTF. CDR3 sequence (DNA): TGCGCCAGCAGCCCCACAGGGGGCGGGTTGGGCTACACCTTC.